This T cell receptor (beta chain) was obtained from a study of T cell responses to AZD1222 COVID-19 vaccine. Findings and caveats of the study: Clonal diversity was possibly underestimated, and the donors were mostly white British, with more females. Only a handful of individuals given AZD1222 were seropositive at baseline.

Unmatched junction bases numbered 10, after V lost 8 bases and J lost 8 bases. This CDR3 has 13 amino acids. Regarding this clone: Its target is not known.

Clones were read by immunoSEQ multiplex PCR, and TCRdb kept only the in-frame ones, dropping some. The table shows around 180,000 clones, with approximately 92% occurring only once. Sequenced material: peripheral blood, taken on day 0 of AZD1222 vaccination. This TCR derives from an adult in good health. The rearrangement joins TRBV12-3 or TRBV12-4 to TRBJ1-1, with TRBD1 identical over 8 bases. In DNA form, the CDR3 reads TGTGCCAGCTCCACAGGGGGTCTGGGAGAAGCTTTCTTT. It encodes CASSTGGLGEAFF.